This T cell receptor beta chain was observed in a study of identical twins. MiXCR, applied by TCRdb to the 5' RACE reads, yields one record per CDR3 protein. This repertoire shows approximately 680,000 distinct CDR3 sequences, 7% to 7.5% found once; its top ten account for 1.5% to 2%. The V end was cut by 3 bases, the J end by 6 bases, with 13 bases between. The CDR3 totals 14 residues. CDR1 is ENHRY and CDR2 is SYGVKD in the germline V gene. These same records also appear under a second study, on yellow fever vaccine responses in identical twins. That report adds: Vaccine-induced T cell responses in twins were reportedly observed to appear partly convergent, partly personalized.

The sequence was obtained from a woman aged 18-29 years in good health. The sample consisted of PBMCs. V and J are TRBV10-3 and TRBJ2-3; D may be TRBD2 (6 bases). The CDR3 region is CAISEIQGGDTQYF. DNA of the CDR3: TGTGCCATCAGTGAAATTCAGGGAGGCGATACGCAGTATTTT.